This TCR beta chain was captured in a study of cytomegalovirus exposure and HLA in healthy donors. The PCR contained 60 Vbeta and 13 Jbeta primers. The method was immunoSEQ multiplex PCR; TCRdb's version includes in-frame clones alone and lacks a portion of them. The sample holds 130,000 to 150,000 clones; roughly 78% are singletons and the top ten take just under 3%. Per the germline V gene, CDR1 is SEHNR and CDR2 is FQNEAQ (reference sequence). Trimming left V 3 bases short and J 7 bases short, with 10 bases between. The CDR3 has 12 amino acids. The sample was PBMCs. The chain joins TRBV7-9 to TRBJ2-7; D uncertain. The receptor was isolated from a female donor in good health and CMV-seronegative. CDR3 nucleotide sequence: TGTGCCAGCAGCTTCCTAGACGGGGAGCAGTACTTC. Translated: CASSFLDGEQYF.